The rows below give T cell receptor beta chains drawn from one sample of a study of T cell repertoires in cytomegalovirus infection. MiXCR was run by TCRdb on the reads, yielding one entry per CDR3 protein. This table has over 200,000 distinct CDR3 sequences, roughly an eighth appearing once. The sample was PBMCs. The receptors here all came from a human donor in good health (CMV status not recorded). Some clones in this sample may be carry-over from other donors' samples. The conserved cysteine and the conserved F or W are not part of the CDR3 here.

V gene,CDR3 length,J gene,CDR3 protein
TRBV28,12,TRBJ1-5,ASSPGQDRQPQH
TRBV20-1,14,TRBJ2-5,SARMALAGLQETQY
TRBV7-9,11,TRBJ1-2,ASSLALGGGYT
TRBV28,14,TRBJ2-1,ASSSMGTSGIQAQF
TRBV28,10,TRBJ2-3,AIGEGTDTQY
TRBV7-9,13,TRBJ2-1,ASSSGLAGLDEQF
TRBV15,11,TRBJ2-5,ATSRGVQETQY
TRBV7-3,12,TRBJ2-5,ASSLSRGGETQY
TRBV29-1,12,TRBJ2-1,SVARTSSYNEQF
TRBV5-1,15,TRBJ2-7,ASSFSSLRDSLREPY
TRBV7-3,15,TRBJ2-2,ASSPSAGGRVTGELF
TRBV11-2,10,TRBJ2-3,ASSPRLGTQY
TRBV10-2,11,TRBJ1-3,ASSVSSGNTIY
TRBV7-2,12,TRBJ1-6,ASSSGFYNSPLH
TRBV29-1,13,TRBJ2-1,SVEDQGFSYNEQF
TRBV7-2,11,TRBJ1-2,ASSQGQFYGYT
TRBV29-1,12,TRBJ2-1,SVALLQRNNEQF
TRBV29-1,12,TRBJ2-2,SVDLSGNTGELF
TRBV4-2,13,TRBJ2-3,ASSQEGGLIDTQY
TRBV12-3/TRBV12-4,11,TRBJ2-3,ATRTSGRDTQY
TRBV7-7,11,TRBJ2-5,ASSFSGSETQY
TRBV20-1,13,TRBJ2-3,SADPGGQGLDTQY
TRBV12-3/TRBV12-4,11,TRBJ1-2,ASSLTSNYGYT
TRBV7-9,11,TRBJ1-6,ASSLGGVSPLH
TRBV5-1,10,TRBJ2-3,ASSLEKDTQY
TRBV25-1,10,TRBJ2-3,ASAEPWDTQY
TRBV4-2,10,TRBJ1-4,ASSANNEKLF
TRBV12-3/TRBV12-4,12,TRBJ2-3,AGSLAGGPDTQY
TRBV5-4,13,TRBJ2-2,ASSLPGGAFGELF
TRBV7-2,13,TRBJ2-3,ASSPTGGVTDTQY
TRBV20-1,12,TRBJ2-5,SAAARRRRETQY
TRBV7-8,11,TRBJ2-1,ASSPRWDNEQF
TRBV7-8,11,TRBJ2-2,ASSLRGIGELF
TRBV20-1,13,TRBJ2-7,SARGDITWGREQY
TRBV7-9,11,TRBJ1-1,ASSLGTGTEAF
TRBV29-1,13,TRBJ2-2,SGGGSGAGTGELF
TRBV20-1,14,TRBJ2-1,SASSPHQGSYNEQF
TRBV7-6,12,TRBJ2-1,ASSRAGTGDEQF
TRBV20-1,13,TRBJ2-3,SAKTGRPHTDTQY
TRBV6-1,11,TRBJ2-7,ASKPLGAYEQY
TRBV7-9,11,TRBJ1-4,ASSGQGIEKLF
TRBV7-9,13,TRBJ1-1,ASSSTYRGGTEAF
TRBV27,12,TRBJ1-1,ASSFFRGPKEAF
TRBV7-3,15,TRBJ2-3,ASGLGVGAVSTDTQY